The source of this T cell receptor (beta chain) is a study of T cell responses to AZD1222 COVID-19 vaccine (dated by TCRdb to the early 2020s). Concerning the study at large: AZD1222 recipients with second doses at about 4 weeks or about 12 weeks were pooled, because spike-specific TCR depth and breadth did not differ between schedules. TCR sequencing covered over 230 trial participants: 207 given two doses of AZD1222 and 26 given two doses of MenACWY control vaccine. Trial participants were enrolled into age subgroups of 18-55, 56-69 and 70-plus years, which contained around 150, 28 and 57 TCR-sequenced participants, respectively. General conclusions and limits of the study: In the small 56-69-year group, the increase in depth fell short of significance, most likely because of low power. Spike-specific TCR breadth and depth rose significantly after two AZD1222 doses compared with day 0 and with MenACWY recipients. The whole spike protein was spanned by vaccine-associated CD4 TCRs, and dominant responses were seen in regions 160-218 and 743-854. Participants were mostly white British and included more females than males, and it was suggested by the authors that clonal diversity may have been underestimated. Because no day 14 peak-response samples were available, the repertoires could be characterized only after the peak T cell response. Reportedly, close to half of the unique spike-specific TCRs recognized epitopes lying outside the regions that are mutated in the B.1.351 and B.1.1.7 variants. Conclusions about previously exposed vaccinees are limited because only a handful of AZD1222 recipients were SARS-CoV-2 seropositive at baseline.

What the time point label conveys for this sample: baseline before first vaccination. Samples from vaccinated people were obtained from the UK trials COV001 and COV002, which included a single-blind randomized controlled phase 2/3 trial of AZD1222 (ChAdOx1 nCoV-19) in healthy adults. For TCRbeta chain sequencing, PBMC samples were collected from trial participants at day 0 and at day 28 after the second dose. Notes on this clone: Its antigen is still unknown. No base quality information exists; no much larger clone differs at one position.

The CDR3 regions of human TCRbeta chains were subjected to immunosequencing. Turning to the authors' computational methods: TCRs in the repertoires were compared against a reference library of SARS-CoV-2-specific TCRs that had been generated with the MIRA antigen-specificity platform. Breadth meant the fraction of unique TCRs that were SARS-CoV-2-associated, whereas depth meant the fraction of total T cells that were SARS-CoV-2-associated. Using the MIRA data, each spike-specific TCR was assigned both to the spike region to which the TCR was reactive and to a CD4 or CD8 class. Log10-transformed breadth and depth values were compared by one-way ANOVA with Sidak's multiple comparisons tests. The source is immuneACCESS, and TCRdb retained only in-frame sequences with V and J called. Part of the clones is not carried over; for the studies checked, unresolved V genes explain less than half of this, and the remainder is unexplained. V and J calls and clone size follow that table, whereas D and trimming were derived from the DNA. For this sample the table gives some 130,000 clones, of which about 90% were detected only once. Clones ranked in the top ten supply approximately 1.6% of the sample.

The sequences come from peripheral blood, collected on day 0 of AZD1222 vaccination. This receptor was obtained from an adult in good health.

For the CDR3, the sequence is CATSSSVGGSGANVLTF. The nucleotide sequence is TGTGCCACCAGCAGCTCTGTAGGGGGCTCTGGGGCCAACGTCCTGACTTTC. The chain was built from TRBV15 and TRBJ2-6; TRBD1 is a weak D gene call, 6 bases matching. Relative to germline, V is 3 bases shorter and J is 0 bases shorter, with 12 bases between their ends. Its CDR3 holds 17 amino acids, cysteine through phenylalanine. Just CDR3 DNA is preserved here, 51 bases in frame from base 1. The germline V gene (reference sequence) supplies CDR1 LNHNV and CDR2 YYDKDF.